This TCR beta chain stems from a study of somatic mutations in cytotoxic T cells in rheumatoid arthritis. The CD4+ and CD8+ fractions came from positive magnetic bead selection and were purity-checked by flow cytometry. Assay: immunoSEQ multiplex PCR; the TCRdb copy retains only in-frame clones and omits some. The sample shows 15,000 to 20,000 clones, about 81% of them seen only once. Germline V gene data show CDR1 as GTSNPN and CDR2 as SVGIG (reference sequence). V was shortened by 0 bases and J by 4 bases, with 9 bases between the two germline ends. The CDR3 is 13 residues long. Study-wide results and limits: Clonality of CD8+ T cells, which was compared between rheumatoid arthritis patients and age-matched healthy controls, did not differ significantly.

Only a few counts were recorded for this clone. The antigen is not known. The TCR comes from an adult with rheumatoid arthritis. The chain has TRBV30 and TRBJ1-1, with D unclear. The sample consisted of CD8+ T cells sorted from blood. The CDR3 reads CAWSVAGVTEAFF. The CDR3 DNA reads as TGTGCCTGGAGTGTAGCGGGAGTCACTGAAGCTTTCTTT.